This T cell receptor (beta chain) was identified during a study of cytomegalovirus exposure and HLA in healthy donors. Study as a whole: An analysis done earlier identified more than 90 million unique TCR beta sequences from 190 million or so T cells.

Comment on this clone: Its specificity is not known.

The PCR contained 60 Vbeta and 13 Jbeta primers. Profiled with immunoSEQ multiplex PCR; TCRdb holds only in-frame clones, not every one. The sample shows roughly 160,000 clones, approximately 73% of them seen only once. V was cut by 1 base and J by 0 bases, with 11 bases left in between. The CDR3 contains 16 residues. Per germline, CDR1 LGHNA and CDR2 YSLEER. Study-level findings and limits: Other equally common chains were less clonally expanded than HLA-associated TCR beta chains, a later analysis showed.

This receptor was identified in a woman between 18 and 29 years old in good health and CMV-seropositive. The source material was PBMCs. J is TRBJ2-3 and V is TRBV4-3, with D tentatively TRBD2 (7 bases). In DNA form, the CDR3 reads TGCGCCAGCAGCCAAGTGGGGGGGGCTAGCACAGATACGCAGTATTTT. It encodes CASSQVGGASTDTQYF.